The 21 T cell receptor beta chains presented below share a single source sample, sequenced in a study of blood T cells in healthy people across ages. The authors ran a second PCR of roughly 6 to 12 cycles using a sample-barcoded 5' primer and a J-beta primer mix. TCRdb itself ran the 5' RACE reads through MiXCR, one entry per CDR3 protein. The data hold 1.5 million to 2 million distinct CDR3 sequences, with roughly 30% observed a single time. The specimen was blood. These TCRs come from a woman aged 30 to 39 in good health.

This clonotype was recorded a few times. The chain uses TRBV20-1 and TRBJ2-3; D is undetermined. The length of the CDR3 is 16 residues. Germline CDR1 is DFQATT and CDR2 is SNEGSKA (reference sequence). V was cut by 6 bases and J by 2 bases, with 21 bases left in between. DNA for the CDR3: TGCAGTGCGATTGCCTCGGGTCAGTTACACACAGATACGCAGTATTTT. Translating it yields CSAIASGQLHTDTQYF.

The rearrangement joins TRBV2 to TRBJ2-5; D gene ambiguous. The J call is uncertain, as TRBJ2-7 better fits the DNA end. There are 15 residues in the CDR3. Germline V gene data show CDR1 as SNHLY and CDR2 as FYNNEI. The CDR3 nucleotides are TGTGCCAGCAGTGATCGGATGGGCCTGGTCAACGAGCAGTACTTC. Amino acid sequence: CASSDRMGLVNEQYF.

The chain recombines TRBV15 with TRBJ1-5; D is unresolved. The CDR3 loop spans 19 amino acids. Trimming removed 0 bases from V and 5 bases from J, with 23 bases in between. Germline CDR1 reads LNHNV; CDR2 reads YYDKDF (reference sequence). CDR3: CATSRDFGEPGRGDQPQHF. CDR3 sequence (DNA): TGTGCCACCAGCAGAGATTTTGGGGAACCGGGCCGCGGGGATCAGCCCCAGCATTTT.

This clonotype was observed a handful of times. This chain connects TRBV18 to TRBJ1-2; 8 bases map to TRBD1. Germline CDR1 reads KGHSH; CDR2 reads LQKENI. V lost 7 bases, J lost 6 bases, and 13 bases stayed unmatched. This CDR3 region has 15 residues. The CDR3 coding sequence is TGTGCCAGCTTACGGACAGGGCGCCCTTCCGATGGCTACACCTTC. Translated, it gives CASLRTGRPSDGYTF.

Only a few counts were recorded for this clonotype. V usage is TRBV7-2 and J usage is TRBJ2-5; 9 nucleotides match TRBD2. The CDR3 runs to 15 residues. CDR1 SGHTA and CDR2 FQGNSA come from the germline V gene. The V segment lost 5 bases and the J segment 2 bases; nucleotides outside the gene matches: 6. The CDR3 DNA reads as TGTGCCAGCAGCCCGAGAGCGGGGGGTCAAGAGACCCAGTACTTC. Its protein product is CASSPRAGGQETQYF.

This clonotype was detected only a few times. V and J are TRBV5-1 and TRBJ2-5; 8 bases line up with TRBD1. Trimming removed 0 bases from V and 5 bases from J; junction bases left unmatched: 12. The CDR3 is 17 residues long. Germline loops: CDR1 SGHRS, CDR2 YFSETQ. The CDR3 coding sequence is TGCGCCAGCAGCTTGGAAGGGACAGGACCTCAGGGGGAGACCCAGTACTTC. It yields the protein CASSLEGTGPQGETQYF.

This rearrangement joins TRBV20-1 to TRBJ2-1; 7 bases are shared with TRBD2. V lost 0 bases and J lost 7; bases outside the gene matches: 9. Germline V CDR1 and CDR2: DFQATT, SNEGSKA (reference sequence). The CDR3 loop spans 15 amino acids. The CDR3 nucleotides are TGCAGTGCTAGAGAAGGCGGGAGAATGGGTAATGAGCAGTTCTTC. Translating it yields CSAREGGRMGNEQFF.

This clonotype was detected only a few times. The rearrangement uses TRBV20-1 and TRBJ2-3; no clear D gene. Germline V gives CDR1 DFQATT, CDR2 SNEGSKA (reference sequence). Trimming took off 6 bases at V and 6 bases at J, with 7 bases between the two ends. This CDR3 comprises 10 residues. The CDR3 is CSASDDTQYF. The CDR3 region has the DNA TGCAGTGCAAGCGACGATACGCAGTATTTT.

This clonotype was observed many times. The chain joins TRBV10-3 to TRBJ1-2; D gene uncertain. V lost 0 bases, J lost 2 bases, and 7 bases lay in between. The CDR3 contains 14 residues. Looked up from germline, CDR1 is ENHRY and CDR2 is SYGVKD. The CDR3 loop reads CAISESLTNYGYTF. In DNA, the CDR3 is TGTGCCATCAGTGAGTCGTTGACGAACTATGGCTACACCTTC.

This clonotype was detected a few times. The V call is TRBV5-1, the J call TRBJ1-2, with D possibly TRBD1 on 5 matching bases. V gave up 4 bases and J gave up 4 bases, with 11 bases separating them. The CDR3 sequence is 13 residues long. In germline, CDR1 is SGHRS, CDR2 YFSETQ. This CDR3 is CASSIDSTYGYTF. In DNA, the CDR3 is TGCGCCAGCAGCATCGACAGCACCTATGGCTACACCTTC. The whole variable domain, remainder taken from reference TRBV5-1 and TRBJ1-2, is KAGVTQTPRYLIKTRGQQVTLSCSPISGHRSVSWYQQTPGQGLQFLFEYFSETQRNKGNFPGRFSGRQFSNSRSEMNVSTLELGDSALYLCASSIDSTYGYTFGSGTRLTVV.

CDR3 region: CASRDGGGRVWSNYGYTF. In nucleotides, the CDR3 is TGTGCCAGCAGAGACGGGGGGGGCAGGGTATGGTCTAACTATGGCTACACCTTC. This sequence joins TRBV2 and TRBJ1-2, with D maybe TRBD1 (6 bases). The V gene's germline CDR1 is SNHLY and CDR2 FYNNEI. The CDR3 has 18 residues. V was clipped by 6 bases and J by 0 bases, with 23 bases between them.

In its sample, this clonotype was seen a few times. The V and J genes are TRBV29-1 and TRBJ2-5, with TRBD1 matching 9 bases. The CDR3 totals 14 residues. Germline CDR1 and CDR2: SQVTM and ANQGSEA. V was pared by 7 bases and J by 5 bases, with 11 bases of the junction left unmatched. CDR3 sequence: CSASPGQGGETQYF. Written as DNA, the CDR3 is TGCAGCGCTTCTCCGGGACAGGGTGGGGAGACCCAGTACTTC.

The chain links TRBV28 to TRBJ1-2; 9 bases are a match to TRBD1. The CDR3 has 16 amino acids. Germline V CDR1 and CDR2: MDHEN, SYDVKM. The ends lost 7 bases at V and 8 bases at J; junction bases unmatched: 17. CDR3 nucleotide sequence: TGTGCCAGCATACTTACCGTACGCCGGGACAGGGACGGCTACACCTTC. The encoded protein is CASILTVRRDRDGYTF.

The rearrangement joins TRBV12-3 or TRBV12-4 to TRBJ1-2; TRBD1 agrees at 7 bases. V lost 7 bases and J lost 7; bases outside the gene matches: 12. This CDR3 region has 14 residues. Here the CDR3 reads CASTEDRWVAGYTF. In nucleotides, the CDR3 is TGTGCCAGCACCGAGGACAGGTGGGTCGCTGGCTACACCTTC.

In its sample, this clonotype was seen once. V gene TRBV20-1 combines with J gene TRBJ1-5, with D perhaps matching TRBD1 (5 bases). The CDR3 covers 15 residues. In germline, CDR1 is DFQATT, CDR2 SNEGSKA (reference sequence). V was clipped by 0 bases and J by 2 bases, with 11 bases between them. The DNA of the CDR3 is TGCAGTGCTAGAGATCAGAGGGGCGGCAATCAGCCCCAGCATTTT. Amino acids: CSARDQRGGNQPQHF.

This clonotype was picked up many times. The J gene is TRBJ2-5, the V gene TRBV3-1; TRBD2 matches 12 bases. CDR1 LGHDT and CDR2 YNNKEL come from the germline V gene (reference sequence). The junction had 5 bases not matched to a gene; V was cut back by 4 bases and J by 2 bases. This CDR3 contains 16 residues. The CDR3 loop is CASSRGLAGIQETQYF. CDR3 DNA sequence: TGTGCCAGCAGCCGCGGACTAGCGGGGATACAAGAGACCCAGTACTTC.

This clonotype was seen ten or more times. This chain links TRBV20-1 with TRBJ2-7; 9 bases match TRBD1. The ends lost 8 bases at V and 3 bases at J; junction bases unmatched: 11. Germline V lookup: CDR1 DFQATT, CDR2 SNEGSKA (reference sequence). The CDR3 loop spans 14 amino acids. CDR3 DNA sequence: TGCAGTTCCCCGGGACAGGGTTACGTCTACGAGCAGTACTTC. Protein product: CSSPGQGYVYEQYF.

This clonotype has at least ten counts. The V and J genes are TRBV29-1 and TRBJ2-7; D may correspond to TRBD1 or TRBD2 (6 bases each). CDR1 is SQVTM, CDR2 ANQGSEA, per germline. CDR3 length equals 13 residues. The V gene lost 7 bases and the J gene lost 3 bases, with 16 bases spanning the gap. CDR3 sequence: CSGSVRGVYEQYF. The CDR3 DNA is TGCAGCGGATCGGTGAGGGGGGTCTACGAGCAGTACTTC.

The table lists this clonotype with many counts. This chain uses TRBV15 with TRBJ2-7, with D possibly matching TRBD2 (5 bases). Trimming removed 1 base from V and 5 bases from J, with 12 bases in between. The CDR3 covers 14 residues. Germline V CDR1 and CDR2: LNHNV, YYDKDF (reference sequence). This CDR3 reads CATSRAFLGDEQYF. The CDR3 DNA reads TGTGCCACCAGCAGAGCTTTCCTCGGGGACGAGCAGTACTTC.

J is TRBJ2-5 and V is TRBV5-1, with 8 bases lining up with TRBD2. Germline CDR1 and CDR2: SGHRS and YFSETQ. The CDR3 is 17 residues long. The ends lost 4 bases at V and 1 base at J; junction bases unmatched: 12. The CDR3 bases are TGCGCCAGCAGCCGGGACCCCCCGGGAGGGGGCCAAGAGACCCAGTACTTC. Encoded protein: CASSRDPPGGGQETQYF. Drawing the rest from reference TRBV5-1 and TRBJ2-5, the complete variable domain is KAGVTQTPRYLIKTRGQQVTLSCSPISGHRSVSWYQQTPGQGLQFLFEYFSETQRNKGNFPGRFSGRQFSNSRSEMNVSTLELGDSALYLCASSRDPPGGGQETQYFGPGTRLLVL.

The rearrangement links TRBV11-2 to TRBJ1-1; 11 nucleotides match TRBD1. Germline assignment: CDR1 SGHAT and CDR2 FQNNGV. The CDR3 runs to 18 residues. V was pared by 3 bases and J by 5 bases, with 14 bases of the junction left unmatched. In nucleotides, the CDR3 is TGTGCCAGCAGCTTCCCCGATTTGAGGACAGGGGGCCTGACTGAAGCTTTCTTT. Translated: CASSFPDLRTGGLTEAFF.